One T cell receptor (beta chain) is described in this entry. Its specificity is unknown. Looked up from germline, CDR1 is LGHNA and CDR2 is YSLEER. V was shortened by 0 bases and J by 1 base, with 14 bases between the two germline ends. This CDR3 comprises 17 residues. The data belong to a study of T cell responses to AZD1222 COVID-19 vaccine. Study outcomes and limitations: Clonal diversity was possibly underestimated, and white British individuals and females predominated among donors. Spike-specific TCR depth and breadth grew after two AZD1222 doses. Sampled repertoires all dated from after the peak T cell response.

Only in-frame clones appear in the TCRdb table, and some are missing; sequencing was by immunoSEQ multiplex PCR. The table records about 130,000 clones, about 87% of them present only once. This TCR was recovered from an adult in good health. This material consisted of peripheral blood, taken on day 0 of AZD1222 vaccination. The chain combines TRBV4-3 with TRBJ2-3; D possibly corresponds to TRBD2 (5 bases). The DNA for the CDR3 is TGCGCCAGCAGCCAAGATTATTTTCGGGGAGGCACAGATACGCAGTATTTT. Protein product: CASSQDYFRGGTDTQYF.